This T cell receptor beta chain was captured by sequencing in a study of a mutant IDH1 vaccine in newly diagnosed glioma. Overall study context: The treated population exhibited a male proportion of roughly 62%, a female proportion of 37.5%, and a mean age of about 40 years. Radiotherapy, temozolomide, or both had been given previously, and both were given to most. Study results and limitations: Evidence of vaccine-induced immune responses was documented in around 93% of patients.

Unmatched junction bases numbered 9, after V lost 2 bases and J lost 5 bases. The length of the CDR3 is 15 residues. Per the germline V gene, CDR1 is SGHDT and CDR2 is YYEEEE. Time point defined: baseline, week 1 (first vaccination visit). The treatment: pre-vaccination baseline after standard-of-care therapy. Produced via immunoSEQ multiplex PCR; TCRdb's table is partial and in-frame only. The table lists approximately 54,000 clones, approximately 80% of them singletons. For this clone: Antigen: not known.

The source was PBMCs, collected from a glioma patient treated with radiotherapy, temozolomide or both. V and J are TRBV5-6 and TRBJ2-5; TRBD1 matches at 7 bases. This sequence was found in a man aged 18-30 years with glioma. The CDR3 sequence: CASSLIDRVVETQYF. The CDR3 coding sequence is TGTGCCAGCAGCTTAATTGACAGGGTAGTTGAGACCCAGTACTTC.